These 8 T cell receptor beta chains were sequenced from one sample in a study of T cell responses to AZD1222 COVID-19 vaccine. Produced via immunoSEQ multiplex PCR; TCRdb's table is partial and in-frame only. This sample yields roughly 150,000 clones, of which about nine tenths are seen a single time; 1.3% belongs to the top ten. The sample in question was peripheral blood, obtained on day 0 of AZD1222 vaccination. The receptors stem from an adult in good health.

This chain uses TRBV12-3 or TRBV12-4 with TRBJ1-2; a possible D gene is TRBD1 (5 bases). CDR3 length: 12 residues. Trimming removed 6 bases at V and 4 bases at J, with 9 bases between. The CDR3 reads CASRTGAYGYTF. Written as DNA, the CDR3 is TGTGCCAGCAGGACCGGGGCCTATGGCTACACCTTC.

The J gene is TRBJ2-2, the V gene TRBV6-1; 7 bases line up with TRBD2. V shed 1 base and J 1 base; nucleotides not matched to a gene: 0. The CDR3 covers 15 residues. CDR1 MNHNS and CDR2 SASEGT come from the germline V gene. The CDR3 nucleotides are TGTGCCAGCAGTGAAGTAGCGGGGAACACCGGGGAGCTGTTTTTT. Amino acid sequence: CASSEVAGNTGELFF.

The V call is TRBV28, the J call TRBJ1-2, with 10 positions matching TRBD1. The trim removed 5 bases at V and 8 bases at J, leaving 17 bases unmatched. This CDR3 comprises 17 residues. The germline CDR1 and CDR2 sequences are MDHEN and SYDVKM. The CDR3: CASSPTTGGAWYNGYTF. The CDR3 DNA follows: TGTGCCAGCAGTCCCACGACAGGGGGCGCTTGGTATAACGGCTACACCTTC.

The J gene is TRBJ2-5, the V gene TRBV7-3; 7 nucleotides line up with TRBD2. CDR1 and CDR2 (germline): SGHTA, FQGTGA. The ends lost 0 bases at V and 2 bases at J; junction bases unmatched: 6. CDR3 size: 16 residues. The CDR3 region is CASSLTLASGQETQYF. In DNA form, the CDR3 reads TGTGCCAGCAGCTTAACGTTGGCTAGCGGACAAGAGACCCAGTACTTC.

The V call is TRBV28, the J call TRBJ1-6; a possible D gene is TRBD1 (6 bases). Trimming shortened V by 2 bases and J by 6 bases, and 17 bases separated the two germline ends. Germline V gene lookup returns CDR1 MDHEN and CDR2 SYDVKM. The CDR3 has 17 residues. The CDR3 region is CASSLRGRGTANSPLHF. The CDR3 coding sequence is TGTGCCAGCAGTTTACGGGGAAGGGGGACTGCTAATTCACCCCTCCACTTT.

The chain links TRBV5-1 to TRBJ2-1, with 14 positions matching TRBD2. V gave up 4 bases and J gave up 3 bases; unmatched junction bases: 3. Germline values: CDR1 SGHRS, CDR2 YFSETQ. This CDR3 has 16 amino acids. CDR3 bases: TGCGCCAGCAGCACGGGACTAGCGGGGGACTACAATGAGCAGTTCTTC. Amino acid sequence: CASSTGLAGDYNEQFF.

The J gene is TRBJ1-3, the V gene TRBV5-1; 9 nucleotides agree with TRBD1. The germline gives CDR1 SGHRS, CDR2 YFSETQ. Losses at the gene ends were 7 bases for V and 0 bases for J; bases not matched to a gene: 20. The CDR3 runs 20 residues. CDR3 in DNA: TGCGCCAGCTCCCCCGACAGGGGGGCGCGGTGGGGTGGCTCTGGAAACACCATATATTTT. Residues: CASSPDRGARWGGSGNTIYF.

The genes are TRBV27 and TRBJ1-6; D gene ambiguous. This CDR3 is 14 amino acids long. V gave up 3 bases and J gave up 6 bases, with 9 bases separating them. In germline, CDR1 is MNHEY, CDR2 SMNVEV (reference sequence). As DNA, the CDR3 is TGTGCCAGCAGTTTCTCCGGACCTAATTCACCCCTCCACTTT. This translates into CASSFSGPNSPLHF.